The 9 T cell receptor beta chains presented below share a single source sample, sequenced in a study of blood T cell repertoires in COVID-19 (dated by TCRdb to 2019 to 2021). The receptor library was made with the immunoSEQ multiplex PCR assay. Entries here come from immuneACCESS through TCRdb and include only in-frame sequences with V and J called. Some clones fail to appear in such tables; in the studies checked, an unresolved V gene covers under half of the shortfall, and the cause of the remainder is unknown. The sample includes approximately 200,000 clones, with approximately 84% observed a single time. In total, the top ten clones hold roughly 2% of the sample. Sequenced material: peripheral blood. The receptor source for this set is a man aged 40-49 years with active or convalescent COVID-19.

The chain joins TRBV9 to TRBJ2-2; D perhaps matches TRBD1 (5 bases). The CDR3 loop spans 15 amino acids. Trimming removed 0 bases at V and 5 bases at J, with 11 bases between. In germline, CDR1 is SGDLS, CDR2 YYNGEE. This CDR3 is CASSVDSTATGELFF. The CDR3 DNA reads TGTGCCAGCAGCGTAGACTCGACAGCGACCGGGGAGCTGTTTTTT.

The CDR3 protein is CASSMGRGQPQHF. In DNA, the CDR3 is TGTGCCAGTAGTATGGGCAGGGGCCAGCCCCAGCATTTT. The chain uses TRBV19 and TRBJ1-5; a weak D match, TRBD1 (6 bases). Germline CDR1 LNHDA, CDR2 SQIVND (reference sequence). CDR3 length equals 13 residues. The V end was cut by 3 bases, the J end by 7 bases, with 10 bases between.

This chain joins TRBV19 and TRBJ2-3; no clear D gene. Trimming cost V 5 bases and J 2 bases, with 8 bases left between them. Germline-derived CDR1 and CDR2 are LNHDA and SQIVND (reference sequence). This CDR3 is built from 13 residues. The CDR3 coding sequence is TGTGCCAGTAGTCCCCTCCCCACAGATACGCAGTATTTT. Protein: CASSPLPTDTQYF.

This clone has more than one count but fewer than ten. The rearrangement links TRBV9 to TRBJ2-5; 11 bases are shared with TRBD2. J was trimmed by 5 bases and V by 2 bases; bases with no gene match: 8. Germline CDR1 SGDLS, CDR2 YYNGEE. CDR3 length: 16 residues. DNA of the CDR3: TGTGCCAGCAGCGTGATTAGCGGGAGGGCCGGGGAGACCCAGTACTTC. Translating gives CASSVISGRAGETQYF.

The chain recombines TRBV27 with TRBJ2-1; 10 positions agree with TRBD2. This CDR3 has 18 amino acids. V shed 1 base and J 2 bases; nucleotides not matched to a gene: 8. The germline gives CDR1 MNHEY, CDR2 SMNVEV (reference sequence). CDR3 sequence (DNA): TGTGCCAGCAGTTTATTGGCTAGCGGGAGTATGACCTACAATGAGCAGTTCTTC. The encoded protein is CASSLLASGSMTYNEQFF.

The CDR3 bases are TGTGCCAGCAGCCAACAGGGGGCGGGCACTGAAGCTTTCTTT. Its protein product is CASSQQGAGTEAFF. The chain combines TRBV25-1 with TRBJ1-1, with 9 bases that match TRBD1. The CDR3 is 14 residues long. Germline CDR1 reads MGHDK; CDR2 reads SYGVNS. Trimming took 6 bases from V and 4 from J; bases not matched to a gene: 6.

This chain uses TRBV11-1 with TRBJ2-3; D is unresolved. The CDR3 loop spans 16 amino acids. The V end lost 5 bases, the J end lost 4 bases, and 19 bases lay between the germline ends. CDR1 is SGHAT, CDR2 FQDESV, per germline (reference sequence). For the CDR3, the DNA is TGTGCCAGCAGCCAAGTAACCAACCTGCCGGCAGATACGCAGTATTTT. This sequence encodes CASSQVTNLPADTQYF.

As to this clone: Other DNA sequences from this sample encode an identical CDR3 as well. The V call is TRBV9, the J call TRBJ2-3; weak D call: TRBD2 (6 bases). CDR3 length: 15 amino acids. The germline V and J ends were trimmed by 3 bases and 0 bases, with 11 bases remaining between them. The germline gives CDR1 SGDLS, CDR2 YYNGEE. In DNA, the CDR3 is TGTGCCAGCAGCGGTTCCGGGACTAGCACAGATACGCAGTATTTT. This gives the protein CASSGSGTSTDTQYF. The full variable domain, with the rest looked up from reference TRBV9 and TRBJ2-3, is DSGVTQTPKHLITATGQRVTLRCSPRSGDLSVYWYQQSLDQGLQFLIQYYNGEERAKGNILERFSAQQFPDLHSELNLSSLELGDSALYFCASSGSGTSTDTQYFGPGTRLTVL.

This clone was picked up one time. This chain joins TRBV5-1 and TRBJ2-3, with 10 bases that match TRBD2. V was pared by 2 bases and J by 4 bases, with 4 bases of the junction left unmatched. The CDR3 runs 15 residues. Germline V lookup: CDR1 SGHRS, CDR2 YFSETQ. CDR3 in amino acids: CASSLAGGSADTQYF. The CDR3 region has the DNA TGCGCCAGCAGCTTAGCGGGAGGGTCCGCAGATACGCAGTATTTT.